Described below is a single T cell receptor (beta chain) sequence and its context. Assay used: immunoSEQ multiplex PCR; TCRdb lists only in-frame clones, some missing. Of about 13,000 clones listed, around nine tenths were seen once; the top ten hold around 3.4%. This entry belongs to a study of blood T cell dynamics during melanoma immunotherapy. Time point of the sample: pre-treatment baseline. CDR1 and CDR2 (germline): MDHEN, SYDVKM. Trimming cost V 7 bases and J 7 bases, with 11 bases left between them. The CDR3 covers 12 residues. The chain combines TRBV28 with TRBJ1-5; D is ambiguous. Sample: blood, taken from a patient treated with checkpoint blockade. The receptor was derived from a human donor with melanoma. CDR3 protein: CASIGFGQPQHF. CDR3 DNA: TGTGCCAGCATCGGGTTCGGCCAGCCCCAGCATTTT.